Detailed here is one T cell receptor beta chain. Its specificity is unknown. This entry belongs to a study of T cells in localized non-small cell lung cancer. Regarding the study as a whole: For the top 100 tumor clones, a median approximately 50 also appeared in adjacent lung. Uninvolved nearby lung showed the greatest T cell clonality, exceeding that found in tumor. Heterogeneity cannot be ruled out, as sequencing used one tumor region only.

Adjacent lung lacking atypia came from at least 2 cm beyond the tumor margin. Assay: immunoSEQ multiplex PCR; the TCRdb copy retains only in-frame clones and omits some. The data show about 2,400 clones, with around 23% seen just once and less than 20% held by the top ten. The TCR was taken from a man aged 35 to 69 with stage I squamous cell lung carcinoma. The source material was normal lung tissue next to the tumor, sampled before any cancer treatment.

As DNA, the CDR3 is TGTGCCAGCAGTAGAATAGAGGTGGACTACACCTTC. Amino acid sequence: CASSRIEVDYTF. The V gene is TRBV6-8, the J gene TRBJ1-2, with no clear D. This CDR3 comprises 12 residues. The V gene's germline CDR1 is MNHGY and CDR2 SAAAGT. V gave up 5 bases and J gave up 10 bases, with 14 bases separating them.